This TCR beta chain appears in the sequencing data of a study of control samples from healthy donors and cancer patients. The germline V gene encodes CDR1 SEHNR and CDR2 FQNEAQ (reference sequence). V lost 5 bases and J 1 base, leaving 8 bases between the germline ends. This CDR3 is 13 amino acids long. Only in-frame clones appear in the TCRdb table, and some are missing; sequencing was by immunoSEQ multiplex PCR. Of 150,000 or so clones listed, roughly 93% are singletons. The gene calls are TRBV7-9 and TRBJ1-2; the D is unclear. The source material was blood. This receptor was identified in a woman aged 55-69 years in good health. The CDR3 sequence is CASSTTHNYGYTF. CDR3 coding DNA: TGTGCCAGCAGCACAACACATAACTATGGCTACACCTTC.